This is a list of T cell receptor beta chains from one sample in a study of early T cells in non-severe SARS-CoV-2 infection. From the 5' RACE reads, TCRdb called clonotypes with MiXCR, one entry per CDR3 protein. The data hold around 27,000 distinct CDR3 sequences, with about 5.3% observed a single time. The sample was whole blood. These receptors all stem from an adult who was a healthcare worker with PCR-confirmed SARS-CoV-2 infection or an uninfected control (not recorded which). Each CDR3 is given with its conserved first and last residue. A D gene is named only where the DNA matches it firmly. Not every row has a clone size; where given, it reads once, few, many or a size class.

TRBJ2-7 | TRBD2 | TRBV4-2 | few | TGTGCCAGCAGCCTACCGGGACTAGCATACGAGCAGTACTTC | CASSLPGLAYEQYF
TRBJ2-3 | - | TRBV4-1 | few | TGCGCCAGCAGCCAAGAAAGGGGGCGGGGTGCACCAGATACGCAGTATTTT | CASSQERGRGAPDTQYF
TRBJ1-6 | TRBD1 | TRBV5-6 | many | TGTGCCAGCAGCCGAGGGACAGGGGGCGTCTCACCCCTCCACTTT | CASSRGTGGVSPLHF
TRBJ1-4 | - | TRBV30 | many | TGTGCCTGGAGTGTACTAGGAAATGAAAAACTGTTTTTT | CAWSVLGNEKLFF
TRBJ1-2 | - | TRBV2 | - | TGTGCCAGCAGTGAACAGGGCCGAGGGGATGGCTACACCTTC | CASSEQGRGDGYTF
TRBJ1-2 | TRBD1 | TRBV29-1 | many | TGCAGCGTTGGGGGACAGGGGTCTGGCTACACCTTC | CSVGGQGSGYTF
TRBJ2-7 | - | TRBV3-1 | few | TGTGCCAGCAGCCAAGATAGCCTACCCTACGAGCAGTACTTC | CASSQDSLPYEQYF
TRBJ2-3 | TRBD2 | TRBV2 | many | TGTGCCAGCATCGACCCCGGGACTAGCGGACGCACAGATACGCAGTATTTT | CASIDPGTSGRTDTQYF
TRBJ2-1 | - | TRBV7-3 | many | TGTGCCAGCAGCCCGGGGGCTAGCTTAGATGAGCAGTTCTTC | CASSPGASLDEQFF
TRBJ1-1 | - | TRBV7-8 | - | TGTGCCAGCAGCCCCCGGGAGGAGAACACTGAAGCTTTCTTT | CASSPREENTEAFF
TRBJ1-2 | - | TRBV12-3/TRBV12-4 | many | TGTGCCAGCAGTTTTACAGGCCACTCCTATGGCTACACCTTC | CASSFTGHSYGYTF
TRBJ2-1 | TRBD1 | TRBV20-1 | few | TGCAGTGCAAATGACGGGACAGGGACCCATGAGCAGTTCTTC | CSANDGTGTHEQFF
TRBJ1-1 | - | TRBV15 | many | TGTGCCACCAGCAGAGGCTTGCGGGGAATGAACACTGAAGCTTTCTTT | CATSRGLRGMNTEAFF
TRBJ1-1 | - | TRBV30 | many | TGTGCCTGGAGTGTATTGGGTAGCACTTCTGAAGCTTTCTTT | CAWSVLGSTSEAFF
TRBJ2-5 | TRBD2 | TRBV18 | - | TGTGCCAGCTCACCACCAGCGGGGGGCCAAGAGACCCAGTACTTC | CASSPPAGGQETQYF
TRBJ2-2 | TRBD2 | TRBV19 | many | TGTGCCAGTAGTTTCCTAGCGGGGGTTCTAGCCGGGGAGCTGTTTTTT | CASSFLAGVLAGELFF